The T cell receptor beta chain under discussion was sequenced for a study of cytomegalovirus exposure and HLA in healthy donors. Background on the study: Later, an analysis reported that the 130 or so validation repertoires had used the same platform as the approximately 670 first-cohort repertoires.

The method was immunoSEQ multiplex PCR; TCRdb's version includes in-frame clones alone and lacks a portion of them. The data show some 240,000 clones, roughly 80% seen once. Looked up from germline, CDR1 is MNHEY and CDR2 is SVGAGI. The CDR3 contains 13 residues. V was shortened by 5 bases and J by 0 bases, with 5 bases between the two germline ends. Notes on this clone: The antigen is undetermined.

Separation from the approximately 660-subject first cohort characterized the roughly 120-subject validation cohort, to which the donors belonged. Study-wide points: The CMV antigen specificity of a few CMV-associated chains was confirmed through in vitro analysis.

The receptor's source is a woman younger than 30 in good health and CMV-seronegative. The rearrangement links TRBV6-5 to TRBJ1-5, with D uncertain. The sequencing sample was made of PBMCs. CDR3 in amino acids: CASSLASNQPQHF. CDR3 in DNA: TGTGCCAGCAGTCTGGCTAGCAATCAGCCCCAGCATTTT.